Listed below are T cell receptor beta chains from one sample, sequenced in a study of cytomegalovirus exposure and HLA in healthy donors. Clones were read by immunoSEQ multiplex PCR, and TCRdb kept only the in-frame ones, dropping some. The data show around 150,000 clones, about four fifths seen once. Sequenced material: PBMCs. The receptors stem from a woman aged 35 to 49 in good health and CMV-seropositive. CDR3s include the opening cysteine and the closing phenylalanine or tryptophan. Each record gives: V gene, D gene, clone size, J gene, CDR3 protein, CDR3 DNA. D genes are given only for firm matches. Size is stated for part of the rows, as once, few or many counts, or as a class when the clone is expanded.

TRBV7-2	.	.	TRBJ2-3	CASSSKAGAGTDTQYF	TGTGCCAGCAGCTCCAAGGCGGGGGCTGGCACAGATACGCAGTATTTT
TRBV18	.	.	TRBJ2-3	CASSPSSSTDTQYF	TGTGCCAGCTCACCCTCTAGTAGCACAGATACGCAGTATTTT
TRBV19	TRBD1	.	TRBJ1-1	CASSTDRANTEAFF	TGTGCCAGTAGTACTGACAGGGCGAACACTGAAGCTTTCTTT
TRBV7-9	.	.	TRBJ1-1	CASSWGQNTEAFF	TGTGCCAGCAGCTGGGGACAGAACACTGAAGCTTTCTTT
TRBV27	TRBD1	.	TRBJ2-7	CASSLSPPRQGAYEQYF	TGTGCCAGCAGTTTATCCCCCCCCCGACAGGGCGCATACGAGCAGTACTTC
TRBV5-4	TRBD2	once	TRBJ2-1	CASSSRSGGSYNEQFF	TGTGCCAGCAGCTCACGTAGCGGGGGCTCCTACAATGAGCAGTTCTTC
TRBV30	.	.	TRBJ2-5	CAWSVAVTQYF	TGTGCCTGGAGTGTAGCTGTGACCCAGTACTTC
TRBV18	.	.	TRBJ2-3	CASSPGVRGDTQYF	TGTGCCAGCTCACCAGGGGTCCGGGGAGATACGCAGTATTTT
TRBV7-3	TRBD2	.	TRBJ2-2	CASSLKREGHTGELFF	TGTGCCAGCAGCTTAAAACGGGAGGGGCACACCGGGGAGCTGTTTTTT
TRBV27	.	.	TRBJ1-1	CASSLLSAGVAAFF	TGTGCCAGCAGTTTATTATCGGCGGGGGTGGCAGCTTTCTTT
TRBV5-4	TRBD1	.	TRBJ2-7	CASSLQGGDEQYF	TGTGCCAGCAGCCTACAGGGGGGAGACGAGCAGTACTTC
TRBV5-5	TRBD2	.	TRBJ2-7	CASSSLFTSGYEQYF	TGTGCCAGCAGCTCCCTTTTTACTAGCGGATACGAGCAGTACTTC
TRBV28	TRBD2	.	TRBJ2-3	CASRAGVPDTQYF	TGTGCCAGCAGAGCGGGAGTCCCAGATACGCAGTATTTT
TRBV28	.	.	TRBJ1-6	CASSFPRGFSVSSYNSPLHF	TGTGCCAGCAGTTTCCCTAGAGGCTTCTCCGTGAGCTCCTATAATTCACCCCTCCACTTT
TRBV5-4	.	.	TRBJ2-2	CASSLFSGWSTGELFF	TGTGCCAGCAGCTTGTTTTCTGGCTGGAGCACCGGGGAGCTGTTTTTT
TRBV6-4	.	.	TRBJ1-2	CASRSGPDTF	TGTGCCAGCAGATCAGGGCCTGACACCTTC
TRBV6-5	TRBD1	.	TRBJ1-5	CASSWTGGFDQPQHF	TGTGCCAGCAGTTGGACAGGGGGATTTGATCAGCCCCAGCATTTT